This TCR beta chain was obtained from a study of blood T cell repertoires in COVID-19. Study-level information: Sample material is recorded as cDNA or gDNA derived from T cells, B-cell-depleted T cells, or PBMCs.

Profiled with immunoSEQ multiplex PCR; TCRdb holds only in-frame clones, not every one. Here the sample spans around 79,000 clones, roughly 89% being singletons. Germline V gene sequence: CDR1 SEHNR, CDR2 FQNEAQ (reference sequence). V was clipped by 2 bases and J by 5 bases, with 12 bases between them. The CDR3 is made up of 14 amino acids. The TCR sequence derives from a man between 65 and 85 years old with active or convalescent COVID-19. V is TRBV7-9 and J is TRBJ2-5, with D maybe TRBD2 (7 bases). The source material was peripheral blood. The CDR3, as DNA: TGTGCCAGCAGCTTATTGAAGGGGGGGGAGACCCAGTACTTC. Encoded protein: CASSLLKGGETQYF. Complete variable domain (other parts from reference TRBV7-9 and TRBJ2-5): DTGVSQNPRHKITKRGQNVTFRCDPISEHNRLYWYRQTLGQGPEFLTYFQNEAQLEKSRLLSDRFSAERPKGSFSTLEIQRTEQGDSAMYLCASSLLKGGETQYFGPGTRLLVL.